This TCR beta chain was observed in a study of cytomegalovirus exposure and HLA in healthy donors. Germline lookup yields CDR1 ENHRY and CDR2 SYGVKD. This CDR3 region has 18 residues. V lost 6 bases to trimming and J lost 2 bases; unmatched junction nucleotides: 11. The primer mix had 60 Vbeta and 13 Jbeta primers. Assay used: immunoSEQ multiplex PCR; TCRdb lists only in-frame clones, some missing. The table has roughly 50,000 clones, over 60% seen once. Sequenced sample: PBMCs. This sequence joins TRBV10-3 and TRBJ1-3, with TRBD1 matching 12 bases. The sequence was collected from a man aged 25-45 years in good health and CMV-seropositive. The DNA for the CDR3 is TGTGCCATCAGATCCGGGACAGGGGGCAACATGGCTGGAAACACCATATATTTT. Translating it yields CAIRSGTGGNMAGNTIYF.